The clone carrying this T cell receptor (beta chain) was seen just once. Its antigen remains unknown. Every patient relapsed after autologous stem cell transplantation, and brentuximab vedotin exposure varied. CDR1 is PRHDT, CDR2 FYEKMQ, per germline (reference sequence). The CDR3 totals 15 residues. The junction had 8 bases not matched to a gene; V was cut back by 5 bases and J by 3 bases. The data originate from a study of PD-1 blockade in classical Hodgkin lymphoma. Study-wide background: The nivolumab dose that patients received was 3 mg/kg, given intravenously every 2 weeks. Study results and limitations: Sources of repertoire differences remain undefined, possibly disease activity or prior therapy. Researchers reported that CD4+ TCR diversity, though not CD8+, rose significantly by C4D1. Those starting nivolumab under 1 year post-ASCT were excluded.

This table comes from immunoSEQ multiplex PCR, and its TCRdb copy is limited to in-frame clones, with some not included. The sample has about 40,000 clones, about nine tenths seen once. The chain couples TRBV13 to TRBJ1-2, with 8 bases aligning to TRBD1. The source was peripheral blood mononuclear cells (PBMCs), collected at baseline. The sequence derives from a human donor with classical Hodgkin lymphoma. As DNA, the CDR3 is TGTGCCAGCAGCCTGCGGACAGGGAGGGACTATGGCTACACCTTC. This translates into CASSLRTGRDYGYTF.